These T cell receptor beta chains were read from a single sample in a study of cytomegalovirus exposure and HLA in healthy donors. The table came from immunoSEQ multiplex PCR; TCRdb's copy has only in-frame clones and leaves some out. This table holds under 200,000 clones, roughly 86% found once. The sample comprised PBMCs. Receptors originate from a woman under 30 in good health and CMV-seropositive. CDR3s include the opening cysteine and the closing phenylalanine or tryptophan. Each record gives: V gene, J gene, clone size, D gene, CDR3 protein, CDR3 DNA. A D gene is named only where the DNA matches it firmly. The listing skips clone size in some rows; elsewhere it reads once, few, many or a size class.

v_call: TRBV13
j_call: TRBJ2-1
clone_size: .
d_call: TRBD2
cdr3_aa: CASSRLAGYNEQFF
cdr3_nt: TGTGCCAGCAGCCGACTAGCGGGGTACAATGAGCAGTTCTTC

v_call: TRBV30
j_call: TRBJ2-1
clone_size: .
d_call: .
cdr3_aa: CAFDYPSEQFF
cdr3_nt: TGTGCCTTTGACTATCCCAGTGAGCAGTTCTTC

v_call: TRBV15
j_call: TRBJ2-3
clone_size: once
d_call: .
cdr3_aa: CATSGSRRPTDTQYF
cdr3_nt: TGTGCCACCAGCGGGTCTAGGAGGCCCACAGATACGCAGTATTTT

v_call: TRBV9
j_call: TRBJ1-1
clone_size: .
d_call: .
cdr3_aa: CASSEMTGNTEAFF
cdr3_nt: TGTGCCAGCAGCGAGATGACAGGGAACACTGAAGCTTTCTTT

v_call: TRBV29-1
j_call: TRBJ2-2
clone_size: .
d_call: .
cdr3_aa: CSVLPSLNTGELFF
cdr3_nt: TGCAGCGTTCTGCCTAGCCTTAACACCGGGGAGCTGTTTTTT

v_call: TRBV30
j_call: TRBJ1-1
clone_size: .
d_call: .
cdr3_aa: CAWSQGDTEAFF
cdr3_nt: TGTGCCTGGAGTCAAGGGGACACTGAAGCTTTCTTT

v_call: TRBV6-5
j_call: TRBJ1-1
clone_size: .
d_call: .
cdr3_aa: CASSDTEAFF
cdr3_nt: TGTGCCAGCAGCGACACTGAAGCTTTCTTT

v_call: TRBV19
j_call: TRBJ2-7
clone_size: few
d_call: .
cdr3_aa: CASSILLANSYEQYF
cdr3_nt: TGTGCCAGTAGTATATTGCTAGCGAACTCCTACGAGCAGTACTTC

v_call: TRBV19
j_call: TRBJ2-7
clone_size: .
d_call: TRBD2
cdr3_aa: CASSRASGSSYEQYF
cdr3_nt: TGTGCCAGTAGCAGGGCTAGCGGGAGCTCCTACGAGCAGTACTTC

v_call: TRBV11-2
j_call: TRBJ2-1
clone_size: .
d_call: TRBD1
cdr3_aa: CASSPPGQGINEQFF
cdr3_nt: TGTGCCAGCAGCCCTCCGGGACAGGGCATTAATGAGCAGTTCTTC

v_call: TRBV4-3
j_call: TRBJ2-5
clone_size: .
d_call: .
cdr3_aa: CASSQALRGAGETQYF
cdr3_nt: TGCGCCAGCAGCCAAGCCCTCAGGGGGGCGGGGGAGACCCAGTACTTC

v_call: TRBV20-1
j_call: TRBJ2-7
clone_size: .
d_call: .
cdr3_aa: CSASYGYEQYF
cdr3_nt: TGCAGTGCTAGCTACGGTTACGAGCAGTACTTC

v_call: TRBV1
j_call: TRBJ2-2
clone_size: .
d_call: .
cdr3_aa: CTTRWAGEAGELFF
cdr3_nt: TGCACCACCCGGTGGGCGGGAGAGGCCGGGGAGCTGTTTTTT

v_call: TRBV5-6
j_call: TRBJ2-1
clone_size: .
d_call: TRBD1
cdr3_aa: CASSPRDREFNEQFF
cdr3_nt: TGTGCCAGCAGCCCCCGGGACAGGGAGTTCAATGAGCAGTTCTTC

v_call: TRBV6-5
j_call: TRBJ1-4
clone_size: .
d_call: .
cdr3_aa: CASSYSPQGGNEKLFF
cdr3_nt: TGTGCCAGCAGTTACTCTCCGCAGGGAGGTAATGAAAAACTGTTTTTT

v_call: TRBV6-5
j_call: TRBJ2-7
clone_size: .
d_call: TRBD1
cdr3_aa: CASSRSGQGYEQYF
cdr3_nt: TGTGCCAGCAGTAGATCGGGACAGGGCTACGAGCAGTACTTC

v_call: TRBV11-3
j_call: TRBJ2-1
clone_size: .
d_call: TRBD2
cdr3_aa: CASSLGTSLRGSNEQFF
cdr3_nt: TGTGCCAGCAGCCTCGGGACTAGCCTGCGTGGTAGCAATGAGCAGTTCTTC

v_call: TRBV6-4
j_call: TRBJ2-3
clone_size: .
d_call: TRBD1
cdr3_aa: CASSDGQVDTQYF
cdr3_nt: TGTGCCAGCAGTGACGGACAGGTAGATACGCAGTATTTT

v_call: TRBV7-6
j_call: TRBJ2-7
clone_size: few
d_call: .
cdr3_aa: CASSFTGSSYEQYF
cdr3_nt: TGTGCCAGCAGCTTTACAGGGAGCTCCTACGAGCAGTACTTC

v_call: TRBV6-1
j_call: TRBJ2-7
clone_size: .
d_call: .
cdr3_aa: CASSELREYEQYF
cdr3_nt: TGTGCCAGCAGTGAATTGCGAGAATACGAGCAGTACTTC

v_call: TRBV30
j_call: TRBJ2-7
clone_size: .
d_call: .
cdr3_aa: CAWRRGAAYEQYF
cdr3_nt: TGTGCCTGGCGTCGTGGGGCGGCCTACGAGCAGTACTTC

v_call: TRBV6-1
j_call: TRBJ2-5
clone_size: .
d_call: TRBD1
cdr3_aa: CATDRGHQETQYF
cdr3_nt: TGTGCCACCGACAGGGGACACCAAGAGACCCAGTACTTC

v_call: TRBV6-5
j_call: TRBJ2-5
clone_size: few
d_call: TRBD2
cdr3_aa: CASRGLAGGEETQYF
cdr3_nt: TGTGCCAGCAGGGGACTAGCGGGAGGGGAGGAGACCCAGTACTTC

v_call: TRBV7-2
j_call: TRBJ2-7
clone_size: .
d_call: TRBD1
cdr3_aa: CASSWDRGWYEQYF
cdr3_nt: TGTGCCAGCAGCTGGGACAGGGGGTGGTACGAGCAGTACTTC

v_call: TRBV5-1
j_call: TRBJ1-4
clone_size: .
d_call: .
cdr3_aa: CASSLTATNEKLFF
cdr3_nt: TGCGCCAGCAGCTTGACAGCAACTAATGAAAAACTGTTTTTT

v_call: TRBV7-8
j_call: TRBJ2-1
clone_size: .
d_call: TRBD2
cdr3_aa: CASSLARAGGRNEQFF
cdr3_nt: TGTGCCAGCAGCTTAGCGCGAGCGGGAGGACGCAATGAGCAGTTCTTC

v_call: TRBV7-9
j_call: TRBJ2-2
clone_size: .
d_call: TRBD1
cdr3_aa: CASSATRDRGPNTGELFF
cdr3_nt: TGTGCCAGCAGCGCCACCCGGGACAGGGGGCCGAACACCGGGGAGCTGTTTTTT

v_call: TRBV7-9
j_call: TRBJ2-1
clone_size: .
d_call: .
cdr3_aa: CASSLTGQKHNEQFF
cdr3_nt: TGTGCCAGCAGCTTAACCGGACAAAAGCACAATGAGCAGTTCTTC

v_call: TRBV5-1
j_call: TRBJ2-1
clone_size: .
d_call: TRBD1
cdr3_aa: CASSLTTGSVFVQFF
cdr3_nt: TGCGCCAGCAGCCTCACGACAGGGTCTGTATTTGTGCAGTTCTTC

v_call: TRBV18
j_call: TRBJ1-1
clone_size: .
d_call: TRBD1
cdr3_aa: CASSTGQDTEAFF
cdr3_nt: TGTGCCAGCTCAACGGGACAGGACACTGAAGCTTTCTTT

v_call: TRBV4-2
j_call: TRBJ2-7
clone_size: .
d_call: .
cdr3_aa: CASSGDTNYEQYF
cdr3_nt: TGTGCCAGCAGCGGGGACACCAACTACGAGCAGTACTTC

v_call: TRBV28
j_call: TRBJ2-7
clone_size: .
d_call: TRBD1
cdr3_aa: CASSFAGTATYEQYF
cdr3_nt: TGTGCCAGCAGTTTCGCCGGGACAGCGACCTACGAGCAGTACTTC

v_call: TRBV6-5
j_call: TRBJ2-3
clone_size: .
d_call: .
cdr3_aa: CASREGVEDTQYF
cdr3_nt: TGTGCCAGCAGGGAGGGAGTTGAAGATACGCAGTATTTT

v_call: TRBV2
j_call: TRBJ1-3
clone_size: .
d_call: TRBD1
cdr3_aa: CASHRGRGNTIYF
cdr3_nt: TGTGCCAGCCACAGGGGGCGCGGAAACACCATATATTTT

v_call: TRBV19
j_call: TRBJ2-2
clone_size: .
d_call: TRBD2
cdr3_aa: CASSSSGDNTGELFF
cdr3_nt: TGTGCCAGTAGTAGTAGCGGGGACAACACCGGGGAGCTGTTTTTT

v_call: TRBV2
j_call: TRBJ1-5
clone_size: many
d_call: TRBD1
cdr3_aa: CASSAGQGRQPQHF
cdr3_nt: TGTGCCAGCAGTGCGGGACAGGGGAGACAGCCCCAGCATTTT

v_call: TRBV2
j_call: TRBJ1-2
clone_size: few
d_call: .
cdr3_aa: CASSTDKAGYTF
cdr3_nt: TGTGCCAGCAGTACAGACAAGGCCGGCTACACCTTC

v_call: TRBV7-9
j_call: TRBJ2-5
clone_size: .
d_call: .
cdr3_aa: CASSSLPVAGPGKETQYF
cdr3_nt: TGTGCCAGCAGCTCCTTACCAGTGGCGGGGCCGGGTAAAGAGACCCAGTACTTC

v_call: TRBV19
j_call: TRBJ1-2
clone_size: .
d_call: .
cdr3_aa: CASSILAGLGYGYTF
cdr3_nt: TGTGCCAGTAGTATATTGGCGGGATTAGGATATGGCTACACCTTC

v_call: TRBV19
j_call: TRBJ2-1
clone_size: .
d_call: TRBD2
cdr3_aa: CASSIMGGLAGDNEQFF
cdr3_nt: TGTGCCAGTAGTATTATGGGGGGACTAGCGGGAGACAATGAGCAGTTCTTC